Listed below are T cell receptor beta chains from one sample, sequenced in a study of blood T cells in healthy people across ages. In TCRdb, the 5' RACE reads were re-called with MiXCR into one record per CDR3 protein. The data contain about 560,000 distinct CDR3 sequences, about 26% of them singletons. This sample was shared with a second study, whose subject was T cells of mothers and their children.

Sequencing was done on a sample of blood. These TCRs come from a boy between 2 and 10 years old in good health. CDR3s include the opening cysteine and the closing phenylalanine or tryptophan. The D gene is left open where the match is weak. Expanded clones get a size class; other rows say once, few or many, or leave the size out.

clone_size	v_call	d_call	j_call	cdr3_aa	cdr3_nt
few	TRBV15	.	TRBJ2-5	CATSSWTDGVGETQYF	TGTGCCACCAGCAGCTGGACAGACGGCGTGGGAGAGACCCAGTACTTC
.	TRBV9	.	TRBJ2-7	CASSSVTQGEQYF	TGTGCCAGCAGCTCCGTGACCCAGGGTGAGCAGTACTTC
.	TRBV11-2	.	TRBJ2-5	CASSFFPGEETQYF	TGTGCCAGCAGCTTCTTTCCAGGAGAGGAGACCCAGTACTTC
.	TRBV6-6	.	TRBJ2-6	CASSYYRISGANVLTF	TGTGCCAGCAGTTATTATCGGATCTCTGGGGCCAACGTCCTGACTTTC
.	TRBV4-3	TRBD2	TRBJ2-1	CASSQDGREDHEQFF	TGCGCCAGCAGCCAAGATGGGCGGGAGGACCATGAGCAGTTCTTC
.	TRBV14	.	TRBJ2-1	CASSQDRVLGEQFF	TGTGCCAGCAGCCAAGATAGGGTCTTGGGTGAGCAGTTCTTC
.	TRBV7-6	.	TRBJ2-1	CASSSIRGGTEQFF	TGTGCCAGCAGCTCGATCCGTGGGGGCACTGAGCAGTTCTTC
few	TRBV4-3	TRBD2	TRBJ2-7	CASSLGLAASSYEQYF	TGCGCCAGCAGTCTAGGACTAGCCGCGAGCTCCTACGAGCAGTACTTC
.	TRBV27	.	TRBJ2-1	CASSFLSEQFF	TGTGCCAGCAGTTTTCTTTCTGAGCAGTTCTTC
few	TRBV2	.	TRBJ2-7	CASMRQPSSYEQYF	TGTGCCAGCATGAGACAGCCGAGCTCCTACGAGCAGTACTTC
few	TRBV5-5	.	TRBJ2-5	CASSYDGETQCF	TGTGCCAGCAGCTACGACGGAGAGACCCAGTGCTTC
few	TRBV12-3/TRBV12-4	.	TRBJ2-4	CASSSARGNIQYF	TGTGCCAGCAGTTCTGCTCGGGGAAACATTCAGTACTTC
few	TRBV20-1	.	TRBJ2-5	CSASSPDQETQYF	TGCAGTGCTAGCAGTCCGGACCAAGAGACCCAGTACTTC
few	TRBV5-6	TRBD1	TRBJ2-5	CASSSRTGWGETQYF	TGTGCCAGCAGCTCCAGGACAGGGTGGGGGGAGACCCAGTACTTC
few	TRBV20-1	.	TRBJ1-4	CSARDYGVSEKLFF	TGCAGTGCTAGAGATTACGGTGTAAGCGAAAAACTGTTTTTT
.	TRBV29-1	TRBD2	TRBJ2-5	CSVPGLVLVGTQYF	TGCAGCGTCCCGGGACTAGTGTTAGTCGGGACCCAGTACTTC
.	TRBV5-1	.	TRBJ2-5	CASSRTTEAGETQYF	TGCGCCAGCAGCAGAACCACAGAGGCCGGCGAGACCCAGTACTTC
.	TRBV6-4	TRBD1	TRBJ2-2	CASSDGQEHTGELFF	TGTGCCAGCAGCGATGGACAGGAGCACACCGGGGAGCTGTTTTTT
few	TRBV14	.	TRBJ1-4	CASSQDQGREEKLFF	TGTGCCAGCAGCCAAGATCAGGGAAGGGAGGAAAAACTGTTTTTT
few	TRBV6-6	.	TRBJ1-4	CASSGGLDEKLFF	TGTGCCAGCAGTGGGGGGCTAGATGAAAAACTGTTTTTT
few	TRBV15	TRBD1	TRBJ1-1	CATSRETGRVTEAFF	TGTGCCACCAGCAGGGAGACAGGGCGCGTCACTGAAGCTTTCTTT
.	TRBV2	.	TRBJ2-7	CASKLGNRDSYEQYF	TGTGCCAGCAAGTTGGGGAACCGAGACTCCTACGAGCAGTACTTC
few	TRBV12-3/TRBV12-4	.	TRBJ2-5	CASRAPGGGETQYF	TGTGCCAGCAGGGCTCCAGGGGGAGGAGAGACCCAGTACTTC
.	TRBV6-5	.	TRBJ2-3	CASSYRGHLDSTDTQYF	TGTGCCAGCAGTTACCGCGGACATTTGGATAGCACAGATACGCAGTATTTT
.	TRBV12-3/TRBV12-4	.	TRBJ1-2	CASSSGDKNYGYTF	TGTGCCAGCAGCTCTGGGGACAAAAACTATGGCTACACCTTC
.	TRBV14	.	TRBJ2-2	CASSQDEVGPRQPGELFF	TGTGCCAGCAGCCAAGATGAGGTGGGACCCCGCCAACCCGGGGAGCTGTTTTTT
.	TRBV3-1	.	TRBJ2-5	CASSQEARPETQYF	TGTGCCAGCAGCCAAGAGGCCCGTCCGGAGACCCAGTACTTC
few	TRBV9	.	TRBJ2-1	CASSVDSQGSYNEQFF	TGTGCCAGCAGCGTAGACTCCCAGGGTTCCTACAATGAGCAGTTCTTC
once	TRBV5-5	.	TRBJ2-5	CASSRAGTRETRYF	TGTGCCAGCAGCCGCGCCGGGACGAGAGAGACCCGGTACTTC
.	TRBV5-1	.	TRBJ2-1	CASRNYGERSYNEQFF	TGCGCCAGCAGAAATTACGGGGAACGCTCCTACAATGAGCAGTTCTTC
.	TRBV6-6	TRBD1	TRBJ2-7	CASRIRGQAYEQYF	TGTGCCAGCAGGATCAGGGGGCAGGCCTACGAGCAGTACTTC
few	TRBV5-1	.	TRBJ2-7	CASREGRYEQYF	TGCGCCAGCAGGGAAGGTCGCTACGAGCAGTACTTC
few	TRBV23-1	.	TRBJ2-2	CAPDGMRSGELFF	TGCGCCCCGGACGGAATGAGGTCCGGGGAGCTGTTTTTT
few	TRBV6-5	.	TRBJ2-7	CASSYGGGVRYIIISRDYSYEQYF	TGTGCCAGCAGTTACGGAGGGGGGGTCCGGTACATAATAATCTCCCGGGACTACTCCTACGAGCAGTACTTC
.	TRBV5-1	TRBD1	TRBJ2-7	CASTGTGMYEQYF	TGCGCCAGCACAGGGACAGGGATGTACGAGCAGTACTTC
.	TRBV6-5	.	TRBJ2-3	CASSYGAEEDAQYF	TGTGCCAGCAGTTACGGGGCGGAGGAAGATGCGCAGTATTTT
.	TRBV20-1	TRBD1	TRBJ2-1	CSARDRGPNEQFF	TGCAGTGCTAGGGACAGGGGGCCCAATGAGCAGTTCTTC
.	TRBV29-1	.	TRBJ1-5	CSVEDSLQGTQHF	TGCAGCGTTGAAGATAGTCTACAGGGTACTCAGCATTTT
few	TRBV11-2	TRBD2	TRBJ2-1	CASGYKGVRTEGLAGENEQFF	TGTGCCAGCGGCTATAAGGGCGTTCGCACGGAGGGACTAGCGGGAGAGAATGAGCAGTTCTTC
few	TRBV20-1	TRBD1	TRBJ2-1	CSAIPGGRMYNEQFF	TGCAGTGCAATCCCAGGGGGCAGGATGTACAATGAGCAGTTCTTC
.	TRBV30	.	TRBJ2-1	CAWRCTFDNEQFF	TGTGCCTGGAGGTGCACATTTGACAATGAGCAGTTCTTC
.	TRBV20-1	.	TRBJ1-2	CSARDSRIHGYTF	TGCAGTGCTAGAGATTCCAGGATCCATGGCTACACCTTC
few	TRBV14	TRBD1	TRBJ2-7	CASSRDTGTGTYEQYF	TGTGCCAGCAGTCGAGACACCGGGACAGGGACCTACGAGCAGTACTTC
.	TRBV10-2	.	TRBJ2-3	CASSRGTASDTQYF	TGCGCCAGCAGCCGCGGTACGGCGTCCGATACGCAGTATTTT
.	TRBV27	TRBD1	TRBJ2-2	CASSDSGTGWDTGELFF	TGTGCCAGCAGCGACTCCGGGACAGGGTGGGACACCGGGGAGCTGTTTTTT
.	TRBV12-3/TRBV12-4	TRBD2	TRBJ2-3	CASSLVAGGTDAQYF	TGTGCCAGCAGTCTCGTAGCGGGAGGTACAGATGCGCAGTATTTT
.	TRBV12-3/TRBV12-4	.	TRBJ1-3	CASSLGTNSGNTIYF	TGTGCCAGCAGTTTAGGGACAAACTCTGGAAACACCATATATTTT
.	TRBV20-1	TRBD1	TRBJ1-2	CTGGTVSNYGYTF	TGCACCGGAGGGACAGTATCAAACTATGGCTACACCTTC
.	TRBV28	TRBD2	TRBJ2-5	CATRDSGGAQETQYF	TGTGCCACCCGGGATAGCGGGGGGGCCCAAGAGACCCAGTACTTC
.	TRBV10-3	TRBD2	TRBJ2-3	CVMGGLAGDTDTQYF	TGTGTAATGGGGGGACTAGCGGGAGATACAGATACGCAGTATTTT
.	TRBV3-1	TRBD2	TRBJ2-3	CASSLERLAVTDTQYF	TGTGCCAGCAGCCTCGAGCGACTAGCGGTAACAGATACGCAGTATTTT
few	TRBV7-2	.	TRBJ1-6	CASSPLDSPLHF	TGTGCCAGCAGCCCACTAGATTCACCCCTCCACTTT
few	TRBV30	.	TRBJ1-5	CACAVVGNQPQHF	TGTGCCTGCGCGGTGGTCGGCAATCAGCCCCAGCATTTT
.	TRBV20-1	TRBD1	TRBJ2-7	CSASDRALGAYEQYF	TGCAGTGCTAGCGACAGGGCGCTGGGCGCCTACGAGCAGTACTTC
.	TRBV13	TRBD1	TRBJ2-5	CASSTFGTGAQETQYF	TGTGCCAGCAGCACCTTCGGGACAGGGGCCCAAGAGACCCAGTACTTC
.	TRBV5-1	TRBD2	TRBJ2-3	CASSTGLANTQYF	TGCGCCAGCAGTACGGGACTAGCCAATACGCAGTATTTT
few	TRBV20-1	TRBD1	TRBJ2-6	CSARPWTGESSGANVLTF	TGCAGTGCTAGACCTTGGACAGGGGAGAGCTCTGGGGCCAACGTCCTGACTTTC
few	TRBV7-9	.	TRBJ2-4	CASSSRQTKNIQYF	TGTGCCAGCAGCTCCCGACAGACTAAAAACATTCAGTACTTC
.	TRBV9	.	TRBJ2-7	CASSVGPGGNYEQYF	TGTGCCAGCAGCGTAGGACCGGGCGGGAATTACGAGCAGTACTTC